The 28 T cell receptor beta chains in this list originate from one sample, sequenced in a study of blood T cell repertoires in COVID-19. Profiling relied on immunoSEQ multiplex PCR, and the TCRdb table lists in-frame clones only, not all of them. The top ten clones hold roughly 13% of a sample with about 200,000 clones, 80% of them seen once. Sequenced input: peripheral blood. These receptors all come from a human donor in a cohort sampled during active COVID-19.

The genes are TRBV7-8 and TRBJ1-6; D remains ambiguous. The germline gives CDR1 SGHVS, CDR2 FQNEAQ. The length of the CDR3 is 12 residues. Trimming pared 4 bases from V and 10 bases from J, leaving 8 bases between. The CDR3 DNA is TGTGCCAGCAGCTCCCTCGGGTCACCCCTCCACTTT. It codes for CASSSLGSPLHF.

This rearrangement joins TRBV10-3 to TRBJ1-3; a possible D gene is TRBD1 (6 bases). The CDR3 is 14 residues long. With 2 bases removed from V and 1 base from J, the gap between germline ends came to 6 bases. The germline gives CDR1 ENHRY, CDR2 SYGVKD. CDR3 sequence (DNA): TGTGCCATCAGTGAGACAGGGTCTGGAAACACCATATATTTT. This translates into CAISETGSGNTIYF.

The rearrangement links TRBV7-3 to TRBJ1-3; 7 positions match TRBD1. V was pared by 3 bases and J by 8 bases, with 4 bases of the junction left unmatched. Per germline, CDR1 SGHTA and CDR2 FQGTGA. The CDR3 extends over 13 amino acids. Here the CDR3 reads CASSLAGGHTIYF. CDR3 coding DNA: TGTGCCAGCAGCTTGGCAGGGGGGCACACCATATATTTT.

The chain carries TRBV30 and TRBJ2-2, with a tentative D call TRBD2 (6 bases). The V gene's germline CDR1 is GTSNPN and CDR2 SVGIG (reference sequence). The CDR3 is 13 amino acids. V was clipped by 3 bases and J by 6 bases, with 11 bases between them. The CDR3, as DNA: TGTGCCTGGAGCTGGGGCGGGGCCGGGGAGCTGTTTTTT. This gives the protein CAWSWGGAGELFF. The variable domain in full, with the rest retrieved from reference TRBV30 and TRBJ2-2, is SQTIHQWPATLVQPVGSPLSLECTVEGTSNPNLYWYRQAAGRGLQLLFYSVGIGQISSEVPQNLSASRPQDRQFILSSKKLLLSDSGFYLCAWSWGGAGELFFGEGSRLTVL.

This sequence joins TRBV19 and TRBJ2-3, with D maybe TRBD1 (5 bases). The length of the CDR3 is 13 residues. Between the trimmed V and J ends, which lost 9 bases and 0 bases, there was a span of 10 bases. Germline-derived CDR1 and CDR2 are LNHDA and SQIVND (reference sequence). The chain's CDR3 is CASGQASTDTQYF. For the CDR3, the DNA is TGTGCCAGCGGACAAGCAAGCACAGATACGCAGTATTTT.

The J gene is TRBJ2-3, the V gene TRBV11-3, with D perhaps TRBD1 (6 bases). Trimming cost V 5 bases and J 5 bases, with 11 bases left between them. The germline V gene encodes CDR1 SGHNT and CDR2 YENEEA. The CDR3 spans 13 residues. CDR3 protein: CASSVNREDTQYF. CDR3 sequence (DNA): TGTGCCAGCAGCGTAAACAGGGAAGATACGCAGTATTTT.

V and J are TRBV6-5 and TRBJ2-7; TRBD2 matches 8 bases. V shed 7 bases and J 5 bases; nucleotides not matched to a gene: 7. This CDR3 spans 13 amino acids. CDR1 and CDR2 from the germline V gene are MNHEY and SVGAGI. CDR3 DNA: TGTGCCAGCACCCTGGGACTAGAGGACGAGCAGTACTTC. Protein product: CASTLGLEDEQYF.

The rearrangement uses TRBV7-6 and TRBJ2-5; no firm D call. The CDR3 is 13 amino acids. V lost 0 bases to trimming and J lost 11 bases, with 13 bases between them. Germline-derived CDR1 and CDR2 are SGHVS and FNYEAQ. The DNA for the CDR3 is TGTGCCAGCAGCTTAGCGTCATTGGGCTCACAGTACTTC. Its translation: CASSLASLGSQYF.

The V and J genes are TRBV7-2 and TRBJ2-4; D might be TRBD1 (5 bases). Trimming pared 5 bases from V and 3 bases from J, leaving 14 bases between. The germline V gene encodes CDR1 SGHTA and CDR2 FQGNSA. The CDR3 extends over 15 amino acids. The CDR3 spells CASSIPGIVKNIQYF. For the CDR3, the DNA is TGTGCCAGCAGCATCCCAGGGATCGTCAAAAACATTCAGTACTTC.

The chain carries TRBV7-9 and TRBJ1-2; TRBD1 matches at 8 bases. CDR1 SEHNR and CDR2 FQNEAQ come from the germline V gene (reference sequence). The V and J ends lost 0 bases and 4 bases, in that order; junction bases with no gene match: 4. This CDR3 has 15 amino acids. As DNA, the CDR3 is TGTGCCAGCAGCTTAGCGGGACAGGTATCCTATGGCTACACCTTC. Translated, it gives CASSLAGQVSYGYTF.

The CDR3 DNA reads as TGTGCCAGCAGCTTATACAGAAGCAATCAGCCCCAGCATTTT. Protein: CASSLYRSNQPQHF. This rearrangement joins TRBV6-5 to TRBJ1-5; D gene unclear. CDR3 length: 14 residues. The germline V and J ends were trimmed by 6 bases and 1 base, with 10 bases remaining between them. Per germline, CDR1 MNHEY and CDR2 SVGAGI.

V usage is TRBV3-1 (or the pseudogene TRBV3-2) and J usage is TRBJ1-1, with D possibly matching TRBD1 (6 bases). Trimming pared 0 bases from V and 10 bases from J, leaving 12 bases between. Germline CDR1 reads LGHDT; CDR2 reads YNNKEL (reference sequence). CDR3 length: 13 residues. This CDR3 is CASSQERRGVAFF. The DNA for the CDR3 is TGTGCCAGCAGCCAAGAGCGCAGGGGAGTAGCTTTCTTT.

This clone showed up just a few times. This sequence joins TRBV7-2 and TRBJ2-1; TRBD2 agrees at 10 bases. This CDR3 comprises 15 residues. Germline CDR1 SGHTA, CDR2 FQGNSA. Trimming took 5 bases from V and 8 from J; bases not matched to a gene: 9. CDR3 loop: CASSPASGSLDEQFF. The CDR3 region has the DNA TGTGCCAGCAGCCCCGCTAGCGGGAGCTTGGATGAGCAGTTCTTC. The variable domain in full, completed from reference TRBV7-2 and TRBJ2-1, reads GAGVSQSPSNKVTEKGKDVELRCDPISGHTALYWYRQSLGQGLEFLIYFQGNSAPDKSGLPSDRFSAERTGGSVSTLTIQRTQQEDSAVYLCASSPASGSLDEQFFGPGTRLTVL.

V usage is TRBV19 and J usage is TRBJ2-3; TRBD2 aligns across 8 bases. Germline CDR1 is LNHDA and CDR2 is SQIVND (reference sequence). Trimming took 3 bases from V and 4 from J; bases not matched to a gene: 3. This CDR3 contains 14 residues. This CDR3 is CASSIERESDTQYF. The CDR3 DNA reads as TGTGCCAGTAGTATCGAGCGGGAGTCAGATACGCAGTATTTT.

This sequence joins TRBV19 and TRBJ1-2; 7 bases agree with TRBD1. From germline, CDR1 is LNHDA and CDR2 SQIVND (reference sequence). V was pared by 10 bases and J by 3 bases, with 5 bases of the junction left unmatched. The CDR3 spans 12 residues. CDR3 bases: TGTGCCACTCGACAGGGCGACTATGGCTACACCTTC. Protein product: CATRQGDYGYTF.

This chain links TRBV29-1 with TRBJ1-1, with D maybe TRBD1 (5 bases). Germline CDR1 reads SQVTM; CDR2 reads ANQGSEA. CDR3 length equals 14 residues. V lost 6 bases, J lost 0 bases, and 14 bases lay in between. The CDR3 here is CSVRDGLLNTEAFF. The CDR3 nucleotides read TGCAGCGTGCGGGACGGGCTCTTGAACACTGAAGCTTTCTTT. Variable domain in full (rest from reference TRBV29-1 and TRBJ1-1): SAVISQKPSRDICQRGTSLTIQCQVDSQVTMMFWYRQQPGQSLTLIATANQGSEATYESGFVIDKFPISRPNLTFSTLTVSNMSPEDSSIYLCSVRDGLLNTEAFFGQGTRLTVV.

CDR3 sequence: CASSIRGFNQPQHF. The CDR3 DNA follows: TGTGCCAGTAGTATACGGGGGTTTAATCAGCCCCAGCATTTT. The V gene is TRBV19, the J gene TRBJ1-5; TRBD1 is a possible D gene (5 bases). Trimming removed 2 bases from V and 4 bases from J, with 9 bases in between. Germline V gene lookup returns CDR1 LNHDA and CDR2 SQIVND (reference sequence). This CDR3 has 14 amino acids.

The chain carries TRBV19 and TRBJ1-1; 7 nucleotides align to TRBD1. Germline CDR1 is LNHDA and CDR2 is SQIVND (reference sequence). After removal of 6 bases from V and 5 bases from J, the junction contained 6 bases not matched to a gene. This CDR3 spans 13 amino acids. For the CDR3, the DNA is TGTGCCAGTAGCGGGACAGCCGAGACTGAAGCTTTCTTT. Amino acids: CASSGTAETEAFF. The entire variable domain, with the rest obtained from reference TRBV19 and TRBJ1-1, is as follows: DGGITQSPKYLFRKEGQNVTLSCEQNLNHDAMYWYRQDPGQGLRLIYYSQIVNDFQKGDIAEGYSVSREKKESFPLTVTSAQKNPTAFYLCASSGTAETEAFFGQGTRLTVV.

A single count supports this clone. The same CDR3 is also encoded by other DNA sequences in this sample. V is TRBV15 and J is TRBJ2-5, with D possibly TRBD2 on 6 matching bases. Trimming took off 1 base at V and 5 bases at J, with 11 bases between the two ends. This CDR3 has 14 residues. CDR1 and CDR2 from the germline V gene are LNHNV and YYDKDF (reference sequence). The chain's CDR3 is CATSRGGGGETQYF. The CDR3 nucleotides read TGTGCCACCAGCAGAGGAGGTGGGGGGGAGACCCAGTACTTC.

The gene calls are TRBV28 and TRBJ1-2, with unresolved D. Trimming shortened V by 4 bases and J by 5 bases, and 20 bases separated the two germline ends. CDR3 size: 16 residues. CDR1 and CDR2 from the germline V gene are MDHEN and SYDVKM. CDR3 loop: CASSSSGGRPLYGYTF. The CDR3 DNA reads as TGTGCCAGCAGTTCCTCGGGAGGGAGACCCTTGTATGGCTACACCTTC.

The V call is TRBV19, the J call TRBJ1-2, with D perhaps TRBD1 (6 bases). The germline gives CDR1 LNHDA, CDR2 SQIVND (reference sequence). V lost 7 bases to trimming and J lost 4 bases, with 22 bases between them. The CDR3 spans 16 residues. The CDR3 is CASTRPSGGLGYGYTF. CDR3 in DNA: TGTGCCAGTACCAGGCCCTCGGGGGGCTTAGGCTATGGCTACACCTTC. Full variable domain (missing parts from reference TRBV19 and TRBJ1-2): DGGITQSPKYLFRKEGQNVTLSCEQNLNHDAMYWYRQDPGQGLRLIYYSQIVNDFQKGDIAEGYSVSREKKESFPLTVTSAQKNPTAFYLCASTRPSGGLGYGYTFGSGTRLTVV.

V gene TRBV6-2 or TRBV6-3 combines with J gene TRBJ2-3; 9 nucleotides line up with TRBD2. V trimming: 5 bases; J trimming: 2 bases; junction bases outside the gene matches: 11. The CDR3 extends over 17 amino acids. Germline CDR1 reads MNHEY; CDR2 reads SVGEGT. The CDR3 DNA reads TGTGCCAGCAGTAGACCCCGCGGGGGGGCGGACACAGATACGCAGTATTTT. Amino acids: CASSRPRGGADTDTQYF.

The rearrangement uses TRBV18 and TRBJ2-1; 11 nucleotides align to TRBD1. Germline CDR1 reads KGHSH; CDR2 reads LQKENI. This CDR3 is built from 18 residues. V lost 4 bases, J lost 4 bases, and 12 bases stayed unmatched. CDR3 nucleotide sequence: TGTGCCAGCTCACGCTATTCCGGGACAGGGGGAATATACAATGAGCAGTTCTTC. Encoded protein: CASSRYSGTGGIYNEQFF. The variable domain in full, completed from reference TRBV18 and TRBJ2-1, reads NAGVMQNPRHLVRRRGQEARLRCSPMKGHSHVYWYRQLPEEGLKFMVYLQKENIIDESGMPKERFSAEFPKEGPSILRIQQVVRGDSAAYFCASSRYSGTGGIYNEQFFGPGTRLTVL.

The V gene is TRBV7-2, the J gene TRBJ2-1; tentatively, D is TRBD2 (7 bases). The CDR3 totals 15 residues. The ends were cut back, 5 bases at V and 8 bases at J, with 19 bases in the middle. In germline, CDR1 is SGHTA, CDR2 FQGNSA. CDR3: CASSPWGGRPDEQFF. Written as DNA, the CDR3 is TGTGCCAGCAGCCCCTGGGGGGGCCGTCCGGATGAGCAGTTCTTC.

This clone was seen once. The genes are TRBV7-8 and TRBJ2-5, with 10 nucleotides matching TRBD2. V shed 5 bases and J 3 bases; nucleotides not matched to a gene: 9. The V gene's germline CDR1 is SGHVS and CDR2 FQNEAQ. CDR3 size: 16 residues. This CDR3 is CASSPRASGGEETQYF. In DNA form, the CDR3 reads TGTGCCAGCAGCCCTCGGGCTAGCGGGGGCGAAGAGACCCAGTACTTC.

The chain carries TRBV5-1 and TRBJ1-6, with TRBD1 matching over 8 bases. V trimming: 0 bases; J trimming: 10 bases; junction bases outside the gene matches: 6. The CDR3 loop spans 15 amino acids. Germline V gene sequence: CDR1 SGHRS, CDR2 YFSETQ. Here the CDR3 DNA reads TGCGCCAGCAGCTTGGATCAGGGGGCAATCTCACCCCTCCACTTT. It specifies CASSLDQGAISPLHF.

The chain carries TRBV28 and TRBJ2-7; TRBD1 might be the D (6 bases). Germline loops: CDR1 MDHEN, CDR2 SYDVKM. Trimming pared 7 bases from V and 0 bases from J, leaving 25 bases between. The CDR3 covers 18 residues. CDR3: CASNPSPMTGPVSYEQYF. The CDR3 nucleotides are TGTGCCAGCAACCCAAGTCCAATGACAGGTCCCGTCTCCTACGAGCAGTACTTC.

A word on this clone: At one boundary the junction diverges from the germline segment, which might be a read error. The chain couples TRBV9 to TRBJ1-3; TRBD1 aligns across 8 bases. Germline values: CDR1 SGDLS, CDR2 YYNGEE. The CDR3 is 16 residues long. The DNA for the CDR3 is TGTGCCAGCAGCTCAAACAGGGGGAGCTCTGAAAACACCATATATTTT. Translated: CASSSNRGSSENTIYF.